This T cell receptor beta chain was sequenced for a study of Tregs in tolerant kidney transplant recipients. Overall study findings and caveats: Tregs expanded with activated donor B cells seemed most donor-specific. This study did not directly address biological reproducibility. Validation in larger populations is needed because few patients were studied.

Unstimulated Tregs (CD4+CD25+CD127-) and CD4+CD25- non-Tregs were sorted from PBMCs. Turning to this clone: Its cognate antigen is unknown.

Deletions cut 8 bases from V and 2 bases from J, with 14 bases between. The CDR3 spans 14 residues. CDR1 is SNHLY, CDR2 FYNNEI, per germline. Clones were sequenced by immunoSEQ multiplex PCR, and TCRdb holds only the in-frame ones, with some missing. Here the sample spans some 240,000 clones, 84% being singletons. The sample was CD4+ T cells from blood. V gene TRBV2 combines with J gene TRBJ2-3; maybe TRBD1 (5 bases). The sequence was obtained from a human donor in good health. DNA for the CDR3: TGTGCCAGCTCCGGACAAGGACACACAGATACGCAGTATTTT. Amino acid sequence: CASSGQGHTDTQYF.